This is a list of T cell receptor beta chains from one sample in a study of CD4 and CD8 cells across lung adenocarcinoma regions. TCRdb called the PCR reads again in MiXCR, with one record for every CDR3 protein. This table holds around 11,000 distinct CDR3 sequences, 53% found once. Material for sequencing was CD4+ T cells from the center of a lung tumor. These receptors all stem from a male donor with lung adenocarcinoma. The CD4 and CD8 labels of this study may be unreliable. Each CDR3 is given with its conserved first and last residue. Each record gives: CDR3 length, J gene, D gene, V gene, CDR3 protein. The D gene is left open where the match is weak.

14	TRBJ2-1	TRBD2	TRBV20-1	CSASFAGELNEQFF
16	.	TRBD2	TRBV6-1	CASSGGLAGLYNEQYF
18	TRBJ2-6	.	TRBV6-5	CASSIGAIAHSGANVLTF
12	TRBJ1-5	TRBD1	TRBV7-2	CASRDRGGPQHF
11	TRBJ2-3	.	TRBV12-3/TRBV12-4	CASIRSNTQYF
13	.	.	TRBV10-1	CASSLGGRETQYF
14	.	TRBD1	TRBV12-3/TRBV12-4	CASTNRGPYYEQYF
14	TRBJ2-1	TRBD2	TRBV6-5	CASGRVAGVLEQFF
17	TRBJ2-7	.	TRBV7-2	CASSPRGFSSTVYEQYF
17	TRBJ1-4	TRBD1	TRBV6-1	CASSTPWGQRVNEKLFF
13	TRBJ2-4	TRBD2	TRBV27	CASSLSGKNIQYF
14	.	.	TRBV4-1	CASSQDGAREKQHF
16	TRBJ2-1	TRBD2	TRBV6-2/TRBV6-3	CASSYRRAGGPNEQFF
16	TRBJ2-3	.	TRBV6-1	CASSEVGVGGKNTQYF
14	.	TRBD2	TRBV7-2	CASSSQAGYYEQYF
16	TRBJ1-4	.	TRBV6-5	CASSYSYSRADEKLFF
16	TRBJ2-4	TRBD1	TRBV7-2	CASSRGHRGNGDIQYF
16	TRBJ1-3	TRBD1	TRBV7-2	CASSLHGTASGNTIYF
18	.	TRBD2	TRBV6-1	CASRNLAGVISSYNEQFF
16	TRBJ2-1	TRBD2	TRBV5-1	CASSLERLAEYNEQFF
14	TRBJ1-4	.	TRBV6-1	CASSRAATNEKLFF
14	TRBJ2-7	.	TRBV4-2	CASSQGAGPTILIF
12	TRBJ2-4	.	TRBV11-3	CASSYPGIIQYF
16	TRBJ2-3	TRBD2	TRBV6-1	CASREAGVRGTDTQYF
15	TRBJ1-2	TRBD1	TRBV6-1	CASSETGEAYYGYTF
14	TRBJ2-1	TRBD2	TRBV6-1	CASEGTSGKFEQFF
14	TRBJ2-4	.	TRBV7-3	CASHSQGCKNIQYF
15	TRBJ2-2	.	TRBV6-1	CASTEGRQTTGELFF
12	TRBJ1-1	.	TRBV27	CASSRAPTEAFF
16	TRBJ2-1	.	TRBV4-3	CASSQAPPGDHNEQFF
14	TRBJ2-3	.	TRBV6-1	CAGSGGPGKDTQYF
13	TRBJ2-1	.	TRBV7-2	CASSAGHNNEQFF
15	.	.	TRBV10-3	CAVGVGSRDKDTQYF
15	TRBJ2-3	TRBD2	TRBV6-1	CASSLEASGGDTQYF
16	TRBJ2-3	TRBD2	TRBV20-1	CSASLTSGGPGDTQYF
17	TRBJ2-6	.	TRBV6-1	CASSSPSQDSGANVQNF
15	TRBJ2-5	TRBD2	TRBV28	CASSLTSGRAMEQYF
13	TRBJ2-1	.	TRBV11-3	CASSPGHYNEQFF
13	TRBJ2-3	.	TRBV27	CASSLTEPDTQYF
14	TRBJ1-4	.	TRBV6-1	CASSPEGEVEKLFF
14	TRBJ2-1	.	TRBV6-4	CASSDDGTYNEQFF
16	.	.	TRBV7-2	CASSLVPRAEPYEQYF
16	TRBJ2-6	.	TRBV27	CASMPYLGSGANVLTF
14	.	.	TRBV6-5	CASSPRSNGETQYF
12	TRBJ2-1	.	TRBV11-3	CASSLVPDEQFF
13	.	.	TRBV6-5	CASSIQGGYEQYF
16	.	.	TRBV27	CASSLVGVALSYEQYF
13	TRBJ1-2	.	TRBV14	CASSQELDYGYTF
14	.	.	TRBV10-1	CAGYGGRAQKTQYF
21	TRBJ2-1	TRBD2	TRBV7-8	CASSATTGTSAYTFSYNEQFF
13	TRBJ2-3	.	TRBV7-3	CASSLDLTDTQYF